The present TCR beta chain was sequenced within a study of T cell repertoires in cytomegalovirus infection. General study points: The response measured ex vivo was dominated by TCR beta clonotypes (HLA-C-restricted and CMV-specific).

TCRdb recomputed calls from the reads with MiXCR, one row per CDR3 protein. The table has around 78,000 distinct CDR3 sequences, 20% to 30% seen once; the top ten hold 50%. The sample holds a few counts of this clonotype. Its antigen is not known. With V trimmed by 4 bases and J by 5 bases, 14 bases remained unmatched. CDR3 length: 19 residues. The specimen comprised CD8+ T cells from cultured PBMCs, sampled from culture after CMV antigen stimulation. This receptor was identified in a human donor in good health (CMV status not recorded). Some clones in this sample may be carry-over from other donors' samples. This chain joins TRBV12-3 or TRBV12-4 and TRBJ2-3, with TRBD2 matching 14 bases. CDR3 amino acids: CASSSPTSGGARVGDTQYF. CDR3 nucleotides: TGTGCCAGCAGTTCCCCGACTAGCGGGGGGGCTAGGGTGGGAGATACGCAGTATTTT.